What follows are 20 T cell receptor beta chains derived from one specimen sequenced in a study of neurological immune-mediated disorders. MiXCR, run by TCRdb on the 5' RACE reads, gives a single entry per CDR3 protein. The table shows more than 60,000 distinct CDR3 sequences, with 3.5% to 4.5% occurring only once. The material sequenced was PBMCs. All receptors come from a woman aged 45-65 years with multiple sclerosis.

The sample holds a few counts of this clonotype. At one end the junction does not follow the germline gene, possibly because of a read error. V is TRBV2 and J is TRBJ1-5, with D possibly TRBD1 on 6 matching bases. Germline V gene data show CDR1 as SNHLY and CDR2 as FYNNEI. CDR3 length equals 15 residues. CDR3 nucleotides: TGTGCCAGCAGTGGCGAACAGGGTTTGTATCAGCCCCAGAATTTT. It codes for CASSGEQGLYQPQNF.

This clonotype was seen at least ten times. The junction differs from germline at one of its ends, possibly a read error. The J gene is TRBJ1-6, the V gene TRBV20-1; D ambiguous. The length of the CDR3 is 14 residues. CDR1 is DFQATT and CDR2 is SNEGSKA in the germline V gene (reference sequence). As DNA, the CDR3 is TGCAGTGCCACGTCGGGAACCTATAATTCACCCCTCAACTTT. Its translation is CSATSGTYNSPLNF.

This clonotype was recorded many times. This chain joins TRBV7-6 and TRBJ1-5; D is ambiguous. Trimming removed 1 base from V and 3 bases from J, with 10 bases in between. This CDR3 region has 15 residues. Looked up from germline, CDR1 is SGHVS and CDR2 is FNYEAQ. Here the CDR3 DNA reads TGTGCCAGCAGCTTAGATGCCGGGGTCAATCAGCCCCAGCATTTT. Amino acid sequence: CASSLDAGVNQPQHF.

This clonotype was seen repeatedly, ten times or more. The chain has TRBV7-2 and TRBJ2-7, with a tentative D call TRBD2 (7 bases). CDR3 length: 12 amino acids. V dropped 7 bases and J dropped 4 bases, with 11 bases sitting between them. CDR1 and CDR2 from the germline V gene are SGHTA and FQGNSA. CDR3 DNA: TGTGCCAGCACGGGGGGCAGATACGAGCAGTACTTC. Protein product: CASTGGRYEQYF. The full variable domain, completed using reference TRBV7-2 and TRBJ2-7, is GAGVSQSPSNKVTEKGKDVELRCDPISGHTALYWYRQSLGQGLEFLIYFQGNSAPDKSGLPSDRFSAERTGGSVSTLTIQRTQQEDSAVYLCASTGGRYEQYFGPGTRLTVT.

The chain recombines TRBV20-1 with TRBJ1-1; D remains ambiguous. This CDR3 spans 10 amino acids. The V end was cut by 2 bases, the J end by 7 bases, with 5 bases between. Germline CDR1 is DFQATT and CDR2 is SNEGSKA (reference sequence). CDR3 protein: CSARQHEAFF. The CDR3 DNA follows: TGCAGTGCTAGACAGCATGAAGCTTTCTTT.

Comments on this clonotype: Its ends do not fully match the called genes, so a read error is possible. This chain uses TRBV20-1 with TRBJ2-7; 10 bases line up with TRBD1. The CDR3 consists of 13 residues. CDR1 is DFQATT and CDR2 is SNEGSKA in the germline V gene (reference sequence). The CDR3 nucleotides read TGCAGTGCTAGAGACACTAGAGGGACAGGGGAGGCCTTC. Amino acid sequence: CSARDTRGTGEAF.

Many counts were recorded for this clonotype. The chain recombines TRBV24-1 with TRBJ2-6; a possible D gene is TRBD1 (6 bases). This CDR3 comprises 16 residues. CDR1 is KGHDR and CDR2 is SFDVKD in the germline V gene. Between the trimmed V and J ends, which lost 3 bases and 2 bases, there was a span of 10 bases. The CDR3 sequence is CATSDVQGAGANVLTF. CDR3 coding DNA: TGTGCCACCAGTGATGTACAGGGCGCTGGGGCCAACGTCCTGACTTTC.

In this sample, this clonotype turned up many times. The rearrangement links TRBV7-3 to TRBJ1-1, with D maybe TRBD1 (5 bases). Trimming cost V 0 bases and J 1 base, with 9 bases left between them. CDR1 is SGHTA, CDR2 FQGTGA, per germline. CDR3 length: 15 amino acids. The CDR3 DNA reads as TGTGCCAGCAGCTTAACGTTAACAGGGAACACTGAAGCTTTCTTT. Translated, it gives CASSLTLTGNTEAFF. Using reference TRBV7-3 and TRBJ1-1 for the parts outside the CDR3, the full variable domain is GAGVSQTPSNKVTEKGKYVELRCDPISGHTALYWYRQSLGQGPEFLIYFQGTGAADDSGLPNDRFFAVRPEGSVSTLKIQRTERGDSAVYLCASSLTLTGNTEAFFGQGTRLTVV.

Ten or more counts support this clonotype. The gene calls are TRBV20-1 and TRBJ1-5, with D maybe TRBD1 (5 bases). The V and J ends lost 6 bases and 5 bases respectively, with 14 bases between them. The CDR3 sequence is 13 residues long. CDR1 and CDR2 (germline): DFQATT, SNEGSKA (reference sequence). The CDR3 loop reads CSASRGSHQPQHF. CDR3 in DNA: TGCAGTGCAAGTCGGGGGAGCCATCAGCCCCAGCATTTT.

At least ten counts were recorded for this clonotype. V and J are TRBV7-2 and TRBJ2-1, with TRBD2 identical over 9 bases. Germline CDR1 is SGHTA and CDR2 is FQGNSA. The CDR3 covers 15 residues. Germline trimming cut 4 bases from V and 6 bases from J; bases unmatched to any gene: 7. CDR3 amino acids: CASSYDGTSLNEQFF. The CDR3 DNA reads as TGTGCCAGCAGCTATGACGGGACTAGCCTCAATGAGCAGTTCTTC.

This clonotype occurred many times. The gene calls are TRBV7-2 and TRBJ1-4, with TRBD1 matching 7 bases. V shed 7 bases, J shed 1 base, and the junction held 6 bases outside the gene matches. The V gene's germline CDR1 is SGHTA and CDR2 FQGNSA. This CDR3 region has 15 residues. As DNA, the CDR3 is TGTGCCAGCACCGAAGGGGGCCTAACTAATGAAAAACTGTTTTTT. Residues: CASTEGGLTNEKLFF.

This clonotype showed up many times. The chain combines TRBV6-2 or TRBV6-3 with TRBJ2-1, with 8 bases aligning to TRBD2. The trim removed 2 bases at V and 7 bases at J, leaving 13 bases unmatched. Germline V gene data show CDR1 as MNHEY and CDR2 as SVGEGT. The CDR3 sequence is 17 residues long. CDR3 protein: CASSYPFGGRHGNEQFF. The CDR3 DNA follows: TGTGCCAGCAGTTACCCCTTTGGCGGGAGGCATGGTAATGAGCAGTTCTTC.

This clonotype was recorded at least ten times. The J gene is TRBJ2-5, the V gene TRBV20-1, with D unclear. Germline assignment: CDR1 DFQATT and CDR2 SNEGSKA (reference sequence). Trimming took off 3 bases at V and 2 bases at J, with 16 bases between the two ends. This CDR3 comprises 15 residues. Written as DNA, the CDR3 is TGCAGTGCTAGCTCGACCTTATGGAATCAAGAGACCCAGTACTTC. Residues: CSASSTLWNQETQYF.

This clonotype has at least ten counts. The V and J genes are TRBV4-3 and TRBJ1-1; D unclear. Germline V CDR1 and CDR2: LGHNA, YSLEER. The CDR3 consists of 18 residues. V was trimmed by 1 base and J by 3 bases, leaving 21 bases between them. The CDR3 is CASSQVQVLGSDYTEAFF. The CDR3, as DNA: TGCGCCAGCAGCCAAGTTCAGGTTCTAGGGAGCGACTACACTGAAGCTTTCTTT.

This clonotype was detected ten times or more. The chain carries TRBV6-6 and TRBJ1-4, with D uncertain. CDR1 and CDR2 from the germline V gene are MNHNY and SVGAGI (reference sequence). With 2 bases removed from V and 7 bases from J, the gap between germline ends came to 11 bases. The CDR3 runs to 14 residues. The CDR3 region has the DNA TGTGCCAGCAGTTACCGGGGAACCGGTGAAAAACTGTTTTTT. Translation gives CASSYRGTGEKLFF.

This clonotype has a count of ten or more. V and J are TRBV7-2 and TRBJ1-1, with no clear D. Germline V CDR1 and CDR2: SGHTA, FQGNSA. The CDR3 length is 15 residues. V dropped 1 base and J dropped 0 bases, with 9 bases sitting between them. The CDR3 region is CASSLVAAMNTEAFF. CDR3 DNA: TGTGCCAGCAGCTTAGTTGCAGCTATGAACACTGAAGCTTTCTTT. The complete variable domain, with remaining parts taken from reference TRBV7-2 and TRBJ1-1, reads GAGVSQSPSNKVTEKGKDVELRCDPISGHTALYWYRQSLGQGLEFLIYFQGNSAPDKSGLPSDRFSAERTGGSVSTLTIQRTQQEDSAVYLCASSLVAAMNTEAFFGQGTRLTVV.

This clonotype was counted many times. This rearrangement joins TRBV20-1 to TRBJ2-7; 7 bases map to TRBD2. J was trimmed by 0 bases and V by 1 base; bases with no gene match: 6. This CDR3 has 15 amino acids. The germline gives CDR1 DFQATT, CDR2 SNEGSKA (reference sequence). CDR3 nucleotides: TGCAGTGCTAGAGGCGAGTGGGAGGGCTCCTACGAGCAGTACTTC. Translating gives CSARGEWEGSYEQYF.

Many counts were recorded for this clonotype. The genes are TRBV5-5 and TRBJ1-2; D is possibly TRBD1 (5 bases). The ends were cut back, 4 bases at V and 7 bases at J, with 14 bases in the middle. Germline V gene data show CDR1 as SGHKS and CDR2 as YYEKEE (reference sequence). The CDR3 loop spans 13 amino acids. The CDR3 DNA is TGTGCCAGCAGCATACAGGAAACTTTTGGCTACACCTTC. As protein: CASSIQETFGYTF.

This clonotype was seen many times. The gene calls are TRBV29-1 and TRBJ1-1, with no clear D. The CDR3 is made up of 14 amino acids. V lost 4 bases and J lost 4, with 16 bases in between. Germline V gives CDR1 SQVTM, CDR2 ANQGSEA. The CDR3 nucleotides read TGCAGCGTTGCGCCAGGAGGACCTCGCACTGAAGCTTTCTTT. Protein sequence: CSVAPGGPRTEAFF.

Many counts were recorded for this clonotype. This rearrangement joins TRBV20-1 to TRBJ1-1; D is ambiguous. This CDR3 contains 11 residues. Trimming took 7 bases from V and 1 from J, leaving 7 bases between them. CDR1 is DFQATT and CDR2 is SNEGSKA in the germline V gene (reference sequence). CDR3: CSVVGNTEAFF. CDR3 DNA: TGCAGTGTTGTGGGGAACACTGAAGCTTTCTTT.